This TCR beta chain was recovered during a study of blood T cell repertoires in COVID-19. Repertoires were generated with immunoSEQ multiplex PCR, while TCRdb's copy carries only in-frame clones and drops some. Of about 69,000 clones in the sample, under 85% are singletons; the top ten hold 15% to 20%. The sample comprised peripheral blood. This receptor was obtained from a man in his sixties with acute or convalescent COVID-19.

CDR3 in amino acids: CASSTGGARIGYTF. The CDR3 coding sequence is TGCGCCAGCAGTACAGGGGGCGCACGGATTGGCTACACCTTC. J is TRBJ1-2 and V is TRBV10-2; 9 bases fit TRBD1. CDR1 is WSHSY and CDR2 is SAAADI in the germline V gene. There are 14 residues in the CDR3. J lost 7 bases, V lost 5 bases, and 8 bases had no gene match.